The 20 T cell receptor beta chains below were found in one sample sequenced in a study of T cells in localized non-small cell lung cancer. The method was immunoSEQ multiplex PCR; TCRdb's version includes in-frame clones alone and lacks a portion of them. This sample has 45,000 to 65,000 clones, with around 90% found just once. The sample in question was peripheral blood, obtained before any cancer treatment. These receptor sequences come from a man between 35 and 75 years old with stage I squamous cell lung carcinoma.

V and J are TRBV2 and TRBJ1-2; D unclear. The CDR3 has 15 amino acids. The germline gives CDR1 SNHLY, CDR2 FYNNEI. V lost 4 bases and J 2 bases, leaving 14 bases between the germline ends. The CDR3 reads CASSGPRAKNYGYTF. CDR3 DNA: TGTGCCAGCAGTGGCCCACGGGCTAAGAACTATGGCTACACCTTC.

The gene calls are TRBV11-2 and TRBJ2-7; 14 nucleotides align to TRBD2. Losses at the gene ends were 6 bases for V and 9 bases for J; bases not matched to a gene: 10. The CDR3 contains 15 residues. Germline V gene sequence: CDR1 SGHAT, CDR2 FQNNGV. The CDR3 DNA follows: TGTGCCAGCAGTTCCGGGACTAGCGGGAGTGGAGGGCAGTACTTC. Encoded protein: CASSSGTSGSGGQYF.

The rearrangement joins TRBV5-4 to TRBJ2-7; 9 positions agree with TRBD1. The CDR3 extends over 16 amino acids. Looked up from germline, CDR1 is SGHNT and CDR2 is YYREEE (reference sequence). V shed 3 bases, J shed 6 bases, and the junction held 13 bases outside the gene matches. DNA for the CDR3: TGTGCCAGCAGCTCACCAGTCCGACAGGGGGAGGGCGAGCAGTACTTC. Its translation: CASSSPVRQGEGEQYF.

The J gene is TRBJ2-3, the V gene TRBV9; possible D gene TRBD2, 5 bases. V was cut by 0 bases and J by 6 bases, with 8 bases left in between. Germline V gene data show CDR1 as SGDLS and CDR2 as YYNGEE. There are 13 residues in the CDR3. CDR3 sequence reads: CASSVELDDTQYF. In nucleotides, the CDR3 is TGTGCCAGCAGCGTAGAACTAGATGATACGCAGTATTTT.

This clone was seen a few times. The chain carries TRBV4-3 and TRBJ2-7; D remains unclear. The CDR3 spans 16 residues. Trimming shortened V by 1 base and J by 2 bases, and 15 bases separated the two germline ends. Germline loops: CDR1 LGHNA, CDR2 YSLEER. CDR3 residues: CASSQAITDVPYEQYF. The CDR3 region has the DNA TGCGCCAGCAGCCAAGCAATCACCGACGTTCCCTACGAGCAGTACTTC.

This chain joins TRBV11-2 and TRBJ2-7; the D call may be TRBD1 or TRBD2 (6 bases each). The CDR3 spans 12 residues. The V and J ends lost 5 bases and 2 bases respectively, with 7 bases between them. Germline loops: CDR1 SGHAT, CDR2 FQNNGV. The CDR3 protein is CASSRGPYEQYF. The CDR3 DNA is TGTGCCAGCAGCCGGGGGCCCTACGAGCAGTACTTC.

This clone showed up just once. One end of the junction does not line up with germline, which may come from a read error. The chain links TRBV7-7 to TRBJ2-3; 7 positions match TRBD1. CDR1 is SSHAT and CDR2 is FNYEAQ in the germline V gene (reference sequence). The CDR3 totals 13 residues. The CDR3 sequence: CASSLDREGTQYF. In DNA form, the CDR3 reads TGTGCTAGCAGCTTAGACAGGGAAGGGACGCAGTATTTT.

The chain recombines TRBV19 with TRBJ1-5; no clear D gene. V lost 5 bases and J 3 bases, leaving 11 bases between the germline ends. This CDR3 has 14 residues. The germline gives CDR1 LNHDA, CDR2 SQIVND (reference sequence). The CDR3 protein is CASSRQRDNQPQHF. The DNA for the CDR3 is TGTGCCAGTAGTCGGCAAAGGGACAATCAGCCCCAGCATTTT.

V usage is TRBV29-1 and J usage is TRBJ2-3, with D possibly TRBD2 on 6 matching bases. The CDR3 consists of 14 residues. From germline, CDR1 is SQVTM and CDR2 ANQGSEA. V lost 6 bases and J 2 bases, leaving 15 bases between the germline ends. CDR3 region: CSVPDAGYTDTQYF. The CDR3 DNA follows: TGCAGCGTCCCCGACGCGGGGTACACAGATACGCAGTATTTT.

A single count supports this clone. The gene calls are TRBV18 and TRBJ2-5, with a possible D match to TRBD1 (5 bases). The CDR3 is made up of 15 amino acids. Trimming stripped 0 bases from V and 1 base from J, with 9 bases between. Germline V lookup: CDR1 KGHSH, CDR2 LQKENI. CDR3 in DNA: TGTGCCAGCTCACCACCGGGGCGGTTCCAAGAGACCCAGTACTTC. This translates into CASSPPGRFQETQYF.

The chain links TRBV11-2 to TRBJ2-5; D perhaps matches TRBD2 (7 bases). CDR3 length: 16 amino acids. V lost 4 bases, J lost 2 bases, and 17 bases lay in between. CDR1 is SGHAT, CDR2 FQNNGV, per germline. CDR3 nucleotide sequence: TGTGCCAGCAGCTCCTTTGTGGGGGGGCCTCAAGAGACCCAGTACTTC. This translates into CASSSFVGGPQETQYF.

The CDR3 sequence: CATSKGLAGPRGETQYF. For the CDR3, the DNA is TGTGCCACCAGTAAGGGACTAGCGGGGCCCCGCGGGGAGACCCAGTACTTC. The chain combines TRBV15 with TRBJ2-5; 13 bases are a match to TRBD2. Germline V gene data show CDR1 as LNHNV and CDR2 as YYDKDF (reference sequence). V lost 6 bases and J lost 5; bases outside the gene matches: 12. The CDR3 extends over 17 amino acids.

The chain joins TRBV6-6 to TRBJ2-1; 8 nucleotides align to TRBD2. This CDR3 is 16 amino acids long. The V and J ends lost 5 bases and 6 bases, in that order; junction bases with no gene match: 12. Germline CDR1 and CDR2: MNHNY and SVGAGI (reference sequence). As DNA, the CDR3 is TGTGCCAGCAGTCTCACGGCGGGCGGGAGGCCCAATGAGCAGTTCTTC. Amino acid sequence: CASSLTAGGRPNEQFF.

The CDR3 reads CASSDGLVVNEQFF. The DNA of the CDR3 is TGTGCCAGCAGTGACGGACTGGTGGTCAATGAGCAGTTCTTC. The rearrangement joins TRBV25-1 to TRBJ2-1; the D gene is possibly TRBD2 (5 bases). The CDR3 runs 14 residues. Trimming took 3 bases from V and 6 from J, leaving 12 bases between them. The germline gives CDR1 MGHDK, CDR2 SYGVNS.

This chain joins TRBV6-1 and TRBJ2-7; 9 bases are shared with TRBD2. Looked up from germline, CDR1 is MNHNS and CDR2 is SASEGT. The CDR3 consists of 15 residues. V gave up 5 bases and J gave up 2 bases; unmatched junction bases: 7. The chain's CDR3 is CASSQASGEAYEQYF. The DNA of the CDR3 is TGTGCCAGCAGTCAGGCTAGCGGGGAGGCCTACGAGCAGTACTTC.

This chain uses TRBV5-8 with TRBJ1-3; the match to TRBD1 covers 7 bases. V lost 3 bases and J lost 7; bases outside the gene matches: 7. The CDR3 length is 14 residues. Germline V gene lookup returns CDR1 SGHTS and CDR2 YDEGEE. CDR3 nucleotide sequence: TGTGCCAGCAGCTCGACAGGGAGTAGGAACACCATATATTTT. Protein: CASSSTGSRNTIYF.

The chain links TRBV9 to TRBJ2-3; D unclear. Trimming took off 4 bases at V and 6 bases at J, with 9 bases between the two ends. Germline V gene data show CDR1 as SGDLS and CDR2 as YYNGEE. This CDR3 is built from 12 residues. The DNA of the CDR3 is TGTGCCAGCAGCCCTCGACTCGATACGCAGTATTTT. It codes for CASSPRLDTQYF. The full variable domain, completed using reference TRBV9 and TRBJ2-3, is DSGVTQTPKHLITATGQRVTLRCSPRSGDLSVYWYQQSLDQGLQFLIQYYNGEERAKGNILERFSAQQFPDLHSELNLSSLELGDSALYFCASSPRLDTQYFGPGTRLTVL.

This chain connects TRBV7-2 to TRBJ1-5; D unresolved. Trimming left V 4 bases short and J 4 bases short, with 17 bases between. Germline V lookup: CDR1 SGHTA, CDR2 FQGNSA. The CDR3 consists of 16 residues. As DNA, the CDR3 is TGTGCCAGCAGCTCCTATCCGGCAGCAGATAATCAGCCCCAGCATTTT. The encoded protein is CASSSYPAADNQPQHF.

This chain connects TRBV29-1 to TRBJ2-7, with D hard to call. Deletions cut 2 bases from V and 9 bases from J, with 11 bases between. The CDR3 has 11 residues. The germline V gene encodes CDR1 SQVTM and CDR2 ANQGSEA. The DNA of the CDR3 is TGCAGCGTTGAAAAGGATTATTGGCAGTACTTC. Protein product: CSVEKDYWQYF.

The chain has TRBV6-5 and TRBJ2-3; D might be TRBD2 (6 bases). Trimming shortened V by 8 bases and J by 4 bases, and 13 bases separated the two germline ends. Germline CDR1 is MNHEY and CDR2 is SVGAGI. This CDR3 is built from 13 residues. The CDR3 region has the DNA TGTGCCAGCGCTGGGGACTTCCCAGATACGCAGTATTTT. This codes for CASAGDFPDTQYF.